Below, 28 T cell receptor beta chains from the same sample are listed, as sequenced in a study of tumour-infiltrating T cells in Burkitt lymphoma. Sequencing used immunoSEQ multiplex PCR; TCRdb keeps in-frame clones, though not all of them. Here the sample spans roughly 2,600 clones, around 86% being singletons. The specimen was tumor tissue. Source of these receptors: a human donor with diffuse large B-cell lymphoma.

Remarks on this clone: One junction end does not reproduce the germline sequence, and a read error may be involved. CDR3 DNA sequence: TGTGCCAGCTCACCGGGTAGCTCTAGGGCCAACGTCCTGACTTTC. Protein: CASSPGSSRANVLTF. The chain is built from TRBV18 and TRBJ2-6; D is ambiguous. The CDR3 contains 15 residues. Germline CDR1 and CDR2: KGHSH and LQKENI.

The chain has TRBV6-4 and TRBJ2-1, with 7 bases matching TRBD2. Trimming took 6 bases from V and 0 from J; bases not matched to a gene: 8. Germline lookup yields CDR1 MRHNA and CDR2 SNTAGT. This CDR3 spans 16 amino acids. The CDR3 sequence is CASRSKPSGSYNEQFF. The CDR3 bases are TGTGCCAGCAGAAGTAAGCCTAGCGGCTCCTACAATGAGCAGTTCTTC.

The chain carries TRBV15 and TRBJ2-5; the D gene is possibly TRBD2 (5 bases). V gave up 7 bases and J gave up 2 bases, with 11 bases separating them. Germline V gene data show CDR1 as LNHNV and CDR2 as YYDKDF (reference sequence). The CDR3 consists of 13 residues. The CDR3 bases are TGTGCCACCAACCCTGGCGGGCAAGAGACCCAGTACTTC. This encodes CATNPGGQETQYF.

This chain connects TRBV18 to TRBJ1-2; D is ambiguous. Germline assignment: CDR1 KGHSH and CDR2 LQKENI. The CDR3 runs 14 residues. The V gene lost 3 bases and the J gene lost 8 bases, with 16 bases spanning the gap. This CDR3 reads CASSPVNSGAGYTF. CDR3 coding DNA: TGTGCCAGCTCACCTGTTAACTCGGGAGCCGGCTACACCTTC.

The rearrangement links TRBV5-1 to TRBJ2-5; 11 positions agree with TRBD2. The CDR3 sequence is 15 residues long. V lost 5 bases and J lost 3; bases outside the gene matches: 6. Per the germline V gene, CDR1 is SGHRS and CDR2 is YFSETQ. The CDR3 is CASRDKGLAEETQYF. The CDR3 nucleotides are TGCGCCAGCAGGGATAAGGGACTAGCGGAAGAGACCCAGTACTTC.

V and J are TRBV7-2 and TRBJ2-3; no firm D call. The V end lost 2 bases, the J end lost 0 bases, and 15 bases lay between the germline ends. The CDR3 spans 17 residues. CDR1 SGHTA and CDR2 FQGNSA come from the germline V gene. CDR3 loop: CASSLWASVSSTDTQYF. CDR3 nucleotide sequence: TGTGCCAGCAGCTTATGGGCCTCAGTCTCTAGCACAGATACGCAGTATTTT. Using reference TRBV7-2 and TRBJ2-3 for the parts outside the CDR3, the full variable domain is GAGVSQSPSNKVTEKGKDVELRCDPISGHTALYWYRQSLGQGLEFLIYFQGNSAPDKSGLPSDRFSAERTGGSVSTLTIQRTQQEDSAVYLCASSLWASVSSTDTQYFGPGTRLTVL.

This chain joins TRBV9 and TRBJ1-5, with no clear D. The CDR3 sequence is 13 residues long. Germline loops: CDR1 SGDLS, CDR2 YYNGEE. V lost 4 bases and J 0 bases, leaving 5 bases between the germline ends. CDR3 coding DNA: TGTGCCAGCAGCTGGGATAGCAATCAGCCCCAGCATTTT. This translates into CASSWDSNQPQHF.

V gene TRBV4-1 combines with J gene TRBJ1-1; D gene unclear. Between the trimmed V and J ends, which lost 1 base and 5 bases, there was a span of 11 bases. Germline CDR1 reads MGHRA; CDR2 reads YSYEKL. CDR3 length equals 14 residues. In DNA form, the CDR3 reads TGCGCCAGCAGCCAAGCTAGGTGGGAAACTGAAGCTTTCTTT. Protein: CASSQARWETEAFF.

The genes are TRBV14 and TRBJ2-2; TRBD2 agrees at 7 bases. The germline V gene has CDR1 SGHDN and CDR2 FVKESK. Trimming at V came to 4 bases and at J to 1 base, leaving 6 bases not matched to a gene. There are 16 residues in the CDR3. The CDR3 DNA is TGTGCCAGCAGCCCTATACCGGGAGGGAACACCGGGGAGCTGTTTTTT. Protein: CASSPIPGGNTGELFF.

The V gene is TRBV7-2, the J gene TRBJ2-1, with D tentatively TRBD1 (6 bases). V was trimmed by 9 bases and J by 4 bases, leaving 13 bases between them. This CDR3 has 13 residues. Germline V gene lookup returns CDR1 SGHTA and CDR2 FQGNSA. The CDR3 coding sequence is TGTGCCAGTGAGGGGGTAGCTTACAATGAGCAGTTCTTC. Amino acids: CASEGVAYNEQFF.

The genes are TRBV18 and TRBJ2-3; D may be TRBD1 or TRBD2 (5 bases each). V was pared by 4 bases and J by 0 bases, with 8 bases between. This CDR3 has 14 residues. Germline assignment: CDR1 KGHSH and CDR2 LQKENI. The CDR3 protein is CASSRDGSTDTQYF. DNA of the CDR3: TGTGCCAGCTCACGGGACGGAAGCACAGATACGCAGTATTTT.

CDR3 sequence: CASRGYQVHEQYF. The CDR3 coding sequence is TGTGCCAGCCGGGGTTATCAGGTACACGAGCAGTACTTC. This chain links TRBV11-2 with TRBJ2-7, with D possibly matching TRBD2 (5 bases). Deletions cut 8 bases from V and 5 bases from J, with 16 bases between. This CDR3 region has 13 residues. Germline assignment: CDR1 SGHAT and CDR2 FQNNGV.

The chain carries TRBV11-2 and TRBJ2-1, with a weak D call TRBD2 (5 bases). The CDR3 extends over 15 amino acids. Germline V lookup: CDR1 SGHAT, CDR2 FQNNGV. V was trimmed by 4 bases and J by 6 bases, leaving 16 bases between them. CDR3 bases: TGTGCCAGCAGCTCACCCCGGGGAACCGCCAATGAGCAGTTCTTC. Its protein is CASSSPRGTANEQFF.

The genes are TRBV6-6 and TRBJ2-7, with TRBD1 as a possible D gene (6 bases). Trimming left V 10 bases short and J 1 base short, with 8 bases between. The CDR3 is 11 residues long. CDR1 MNHNY and CDR2 SVGAGI come from the germline V gene (reference sequence). The CDR3 loop is CATGVSYEQYF. DNA for the CDR3: TGTGCCACAGGGGTTTCCTACGAGCAGTACTTC.

This chain connects TRBV11-3 to TRBJ2-1; D is perhaps TRBD2 (6 bases). The CDR3 is 13 amino acids. Trimming pared 5 bases from V and 8 bases from J, leaving 13 bases between. The germline gives CDR1 SGHNT, CDR2 YENEEA. The CDR3: CASSPTGEDEQFF. DNA of the CDR3: TGTGCCAGCAGCCCAACGGGAGAAGATGAGCAGTTCTTC.

This clone was detected a few times. The gene calls are TRBV5-1 and TRBJ1-2, with D uncertain. This CDR3 spans 13 amino acids. The germline gives CDR1 SGHRS, CDR2 YFSETQ. V lost 0 bases, J lost 5 bases, and 8 bases lay in between. The CDR3 here is CASSLGVTYGYTF. The CDR3 DNA sequence: TGCGCCAGCAGCTTGGGGGTTACGTATGGCTACACCTTC.

V gene TRBV10-3 combines with J gene TRBJ1-1, with unresolved D. V was clipped by 3 bases and J by 3 bases, with 8 bases between them. This CDR3 comprises 13 residues. Germline V CDR1 and CDR2: ENHRY, SYGVKD. In DNA, the CDR3 is TGTGCCATCAGTGAAACAGCCTACACTGAAGCTTTCTTT. Its protein is CAISETAYTEAFF.

Concerning this clone: One junction end does not reproduce the germline sequence, and a read error may be involved. The V and J genes are TRBV7-3 and TRBJ1-2, with D possibly TRBD1 on 5 matching bases. Germline-derived CDR1 and CDR2 are SGHTA and FQGTGA. This CDR3 is 13 amino acids long. The CDR3 nucleotides are TGTGCCAACAGCTTACATGAGGGGTATGGCTACACCTTC. Its translation: CANSLHEGYGYTF.

The CDR3 sequence is CASSLVAQPQHF. Written as DNA, the CDR3 is TGTGCCAGCAGCTTGGTAGCCCAGCCCCAGCATTTT. This chain joins TRBV5-8 and TRBJ1-5; D gene unclear. Germline CDR1 reads SGHTS; CDR2 reads YDEGEE. This CDR3 comprises 12 residues. The germline V and J ends were trimmed by 0 bases and 7 bases, with 5 bases remaining between them. The entire variable domain, with the rest obtained from reference TRBV5-8 and TRBJ1-5, is as follows: EAGVTQSPTHLIKTRGQQATLRCSPISGHTSVYWYQQALGLGLQFLLWYDEGEERNRGNFPPRFSGRQFPNYSSELNVNALELEDSALYLCASSLVAQPQHFGDGTRLSIL.

V usage is TRBV15 and J usage is TRBJ2-2; no clear D gene. Per germline, CDR1 LNHNV and CDR2 YYDKDF (reference sequence). CDR3 size: 15 residues. The V gene lost 1 base and the J gene lost 0 bases, with 6 bases spanning the gap. The CDR3 spells CATSRARTNTGELFF. The CDR3 region has the DNA TGTGCCACCAGCAGAGCTAGGACGAACACCGGGGAGCTGTTTTTT.

The genes are TRBV19 and TRBJ2-3; D is perhaps TRBD1 (6 bases). Trimming cost V 3 bases and J 6 bases, with 10 bases left between them. CDR1 is LNHDA, CDR2 SQIVND, per germline (reference sequence). This CDR3 comprises 13 residues. CDR3 nucleotides: TGTGCCAGTAGTATTTCAGGGGCTGATACGCAGTATTTT. Its protein product is CASSISGADTQYF.

The V gene is TRBV27, the J gene TRBJ1-2; no clear D. The germline V gene encodes CDR1 MNHEY and CDR2 SMNVEV (reference sequence). V was shortened by 3 bases and J by 4 bases, with 12 bases between the two germline ends. The CDR3 has 14 residues. The CDR3 sequence is CASSFKQLGYGYTF. The CDR3 nucleotides read TGTGCCAGCAGTTTTAAGCAGTTGGGCTATGGCTACACCTTC.

As to this clone: A much bigger clone sits one base away, suggesting this may be a read error. Other DNA sequences within the sample encode an identical CDR3. The genes are TRBV7-6 and TRBJ2-5, with 13 bases fitting TRBD2. Losses at the gene ends were 5 bases for V and 3 bases for J; bases not matched to a gene: 3. Germline V CDR1 and CDR2: SGHVS, FNYEAQ. The CDR3 is made up of 15 amino acids. CDR3 DNA sequence: TGTGCCAGCAGCCATACTAGCGGGGGGGAAGAGACCCAGTACTTC. Translation gives CASSHTSGGEETQYF.

This clone was detected only once. The chain is built from TRBV30 and TRBJ1-4, with 9 bases identical to TRBD1. V trimming: 4 bases; J trimming: 7 bases; junction bases outside the gene matches: 4. The CDR3 length is 13 residues. Germline CDR1 is GTSNPN and CDR2 is SVGIG (reference sequence). CDR3 region: CAWKVQGAEKLFF. The CDR3 region has the DNA TGTGCCTGGAAGGTACAGGGGGCTGAAAAACTGTTTTTT.

The chain couples TRBV18 to TRBJ1-1; D ambiguous. Trimming cost V 3 bases and J 2 bases, with 13 bases left between them. CDR1 is KGHSH and CDR2 is LQKENI in the germline V gene. This CDR3 contains 15 residues. CDR3 in amino acids: CASSPNTDINTEAFF. Here the CDR3 DNA reads TGTGCCAGCTCACCGAATACGGATATTAACACTGAAGCTTTCTTT.

Turning to this clone: The sample holds other DNA sequences that translate to the same CDR3. The chain is built from TRBV5-1 and TRBJ2-7, with TRBD2 as a possible D gene (5 bases). V was pared by 4 bases and J by 5 bases, with 16 bases between. CDR1 is SGHRS, CDR2 YFSETQ, per germline. The CDR3 consists of 14 residues. Written as DNA, the CDR3 is TGCGCCAGCAGCGAGGGTGAGTATGTCAACGAGCAGTACTTC. Translating gives CASSEGEYVNEQYF. Drawing the rest from reference TRBV5-1 and TRBJ2-7, the complete variable domain is KAGVTQTPRYLIKTRGQQVTLSCSPISGHRSVSWYQQTPGQGLQFLFEYFSETQRNKGNFPGRFSGRQFSNSRSEMNVSTLELGDSALYLCASSEGEYVNEQYFGPGTRLTVT.

This clone showed up just a few times. The chain is built from TRBV9 and TRBJ2-3; D remains ambiguous. In germline, CDR1 is SGDLS, CDR2 YYNGEE. The CDR3 sequence is 13 residues long. Trimming removed 3 bases at V and 2 bases at J, with 7 bases between. CDR3 in DNA: TGTGCCAGCAGCGGGAGTATCACAGATACGCAGTATTTT. Translation gives CASSGSITDTQYF.

The V and J genes are TRBV7-8 and TRBJ2-5; 13 nucleotides align to TRBD2. V was clipped by 2 bases and J by 4 bases; unmatched bases: 13. Germline loops: CDR1 SGHVS, CDR2 FQNEAQ. There are 19 residues in the CDR3. DNA for the CDR3: TGTGCCAGCAGCTTAAGTCTCCTTACAAGACTAGCGGGAGGAGAGACCCAGTACTTC. Residues: CASSLSLLTRLAGGETQYF. The variable domain in full, with the rest retrieved from reference TRBV7-8 and TRBJ2-5, is GAGVSQSPRYKVAKRGQDVALRCDPISGHVSLFWYQQALGQGPEFLTYFQNEAQLDKSGLPSDRFFAERPEGSVSTLKIQRTQQEDSAVYLCASSLSLLTRLAGGETQYFGPGTRLLVL.